These 19 T cell receptor beta chains came from one sample sequenced in a study of human T cells and chemical hapten exposure. TCRdb re-called the RACE reads with MiXCR, one entry per CDR3 protein. The sample gives nearly 85,000 distinct CDR3 sequences, 11% of which show up once; 1.5% to 2% is in the top ten. Time point: patch test 2, 6 weeks after DPC sensitization. Treatment defined: therapeutic diphenylcyclopropenone sensitization with weekly scalp DPC. Material: whole blood, obtained in connection with sensitization to the hapten diphenylcyclopropenone (DPC). The source of these receptors is a man between 18 and 35 years old with alopecia areata. Some clones in this sample may be carry-over from other donors' samples.

Only a few counts were recorded for this clonotype. CDR3 loop: CASSPDRATHEQYF. Written as DNA, the CDR3 is TGTGCCAGCTCACCCGACAGGGCAACCCACGAGCAGTACTTC. The rearrangement joins TRBV18 to TRBJ2-7; 7 bases line up with TRBD1. This CDR3 is built from 14 residues. V dropped 3 bases and J dropped 5; count of bases not matched to a gene: 7. CDR1 KGHSH and CDR2 LQKENI come from the germline V gene.

This sequence joins TRBV7-2 and TRBJ1-4; D unclear. The germline CDR1 and CDR2 sequences are SGHTA and FQGNSA. With 6 bases removed from V and 4 bases from J, the gap between germline ends came to 9 bases. This CDR3 is built from 13 residues. In nucleotides, the CDR3 is TGTGCCAGCAGTCAGGATCTTAATGAAAAACTGTTTTTT. Translating it yields CASSQDLNEKLFF.

This clonotype was seen ten or more times. The V gene is TRBV7-9, the J gene TRBJ2-7; TRBD1 is a possible D gene (6 bases). V was cut by 3 bases and J by 0 bases, with 6 bases left in between. This CDR3 is 13 amino acids long. Germline V lookup: CDR1 SEHNR, CDR2 FQNEAQ (reference sequence). CDR3 in amino acids: CASSLGASYEQYV. The CDR3 DNA is TGTGCCAGCAGCTTGGGGGCCTCCTACGAGCAGTACGTC.

This clonotype has ten or more counts. The genes are TRBV20-1 and TRBJ2-3; the match to TRBD2 covers 7 bases. The CDR3 is made up of 14 amino acids. Germline CDR1 is DFQATT and CDR2 is SNEGSKA (reference sequence). The V gene end was trimmed by 2 bases and the J gene end by 2 bases; junction bases not matched to a gene: 4. The CDR3 spells CSARPGLNTDTQYF. CDR3 bases: TGCAGTGCTAGACCGGGACTAAACACAGATACGCAGTATTTT.

In this sample, this clonotype turned up many times. The chain couples TRBV10-2 to TRBJ1-1; possible D gene TRBD1, 5 bases. The CDR3 runs to 14 residues. Germline CDR1 reads WSHSY; CDR2 reads SAAADI. Deletions cut 3 bases from V and 0 bases from J, with 8 bases between. CDR3 protein: CASSEPGMNTEAFF. The CDR3 DNA reads TGCGCCAGCAGTGAACCAGGGATGAACACTGAAGCTTTCTTT.

This clonotype appeared a few times. The rearrangement joins TRBV7-3 to TRBJ2-7, with 8 nucleotides matching TRBD1. The J segment lost 5 bases and the V segment lost 3 bases, leaving 3 bases of the junction unmatched. The CDR3 loop spans 13 amino acids. The V gene's germline CDR1 is SGHTA and CDR2 FQGTGA. CDR3 amino acids: CASSLTGADEQYF. CDR3 DNA sequence: TGTGCCAGCAGCTTGACAGGGGCTGACGAGCAGTACTTC.

The chain couples TRBV4-1 to TRBJ1-5; D call uncertain. The length of the CDR3 is 15 residues. Germline-derived CDR1 and CDR2 are MGHRA and YSYEKL. V lost 1 base, J lost 3 bases, and 10 bases lay in between. CDR3 DNA: TGCGCCAGCAGCCAAGTCCGGGCTCCCAATCAGCCCCAGCATTTT. Its protein product is CASSQVRAPNQPQHF.

This clonotype appeared a few times. The chain carries TRBV6-2 or TRBV6-3 and TRBJ1-5; TRBD1 agrees at 7 bases. This CDR3 comprises 14 residues. After removal of 7 bases from V and 4 bases from J, the junction contained 7 bases not matched to a gene. Germline V CDR1 and CDR2: MNHEY, SVGEGT. This chain's CDR3 is CASNRDSPNQPQHF. CDR3 DNA sequence: TGTGCCAGCAACCGGGACAGCCCGAATCAGCCCCAGCATTTT.

The chain couples TRBV11-2 to TRBJ1-3; 9 positions match TRBD1. J lost 2 bases, V lost 7 bases, and 12 bases had no gene match. The germline gives CDR1 SGHAT, CDR2 FQNNGV. This CDR3 has 17 amino acids. The DNA for the CDR3 is TGTGCCAGCACCGCAGCCCCGACAGGGGGGGCTGGAAACACCATATATTTT. Protein: CASTAAPTGGAGNTIYF.

The genes are TRBV12-3 or TRBV12-4 and TRBJ1-2; 7 nucleotides align to TRBD1. V trimming: 6 bases; J trimming: 5 bases; junction bases outside the gene matches: 9. The length of the CDR3 is 14 residues. CDR3 coding DNA: TGTGCCAGCAGCATGGGGGACAGTTTATATGGCTACACCTTC. Its translation is CASSMGDSLYGYTF.

This clonotype occurred many times. The gene calls are TRBV7-3 and TRBJ2-5; maybe TRBD2 (6 bases). Germline V CDR1 and CDR2: SGHTA, FQGTGA. The CDR3 has 11 residues. Trimming left V 5 bases short and J 10 bases short, with 11 bases between. CDR3 sequence (DNA): TGTGCCAGCAGCCCAGGACTAATCCAGTACTTC. Protein: CASSPGLIQYF.

The table lists this clonotype with a few counts. J is TRBJ2-7 and V is TRBV9, with TRBD1 matching over 7 bases. Germline lookup yields CDR1 SGDLS and CDR2 YYNGEE. After removal of 2 bases from V and 3 bases from J, the junction contained 8 bases not matched to a gene. This CDR3 has 15 amino acids. This chain's CDR3 is CASSVSGTEIYEQYF. CDR3 coding DNA: TGTGCCAGCAGCGTTTCCGGGACAGAAATCTACGAGCAGTACTTC.

This clonotype was seen a few times. The chain carries TRBV4-3 and TRBJ1-1, with a tentative D call TRBD1 (5 bases). Germline V lookup: CDR1 LGHNA, CDR2 YSLEER. This CDR3 is 14 amino acids long. Trimming removed 1 base from V and 7 bases from J, with 13 bases in between. This CDR3 is CASSQVQGRGEAFF. The CDR3 region has the DNA TGCGCCAGCAGCCAAGTTCAGGGTCGGGGTGAAGCTTTCTTT.

This clonotype appeared a few times. The V gene is TRBV24-1, the J gene TRBJ2-5, with a weak D call TRBD2 (5 bases). The V and J ends lost 2 bases and 5 bases respectively, with 8 bases between them. CDR1 KGHDR and CDR2 SFDVKD come from the germline V gene. This CDR3 has 13 amino acids. As DNA, the CDR3 is TGTGCCACCAGTGATTCCGGGGTTGAGACCCAGTACTTC. Protein sequence: CATSDSGVETQYF.

This chain uses TRBV7-2 with TRBJ2-7, with 9 positions matching TRBD2. The V gene's germline CDR1 is SGHTA and CDR2 FQGNSA. The CDR3 totals 14 residues. V dropped 5 bases and J dropped 3; count of bases not matched to a gene: 5. The CDR3 sequence is CASSISGGDYEQYF. As DNA, the CDR3 is TGTGCCAGCAGCATTAGCGGGGGAGACTACGAGCAGTACTTC.

This clonotype was found a few times. The V call is TRBV6-6, the J call TRBJ2-3, with TRBD2 matching over 9 bases. The V gene's germline CDR1 is MNHNY and CDR2 SVGAGI (reference sequence). This CDR3 is built from 17 residues. V was clipped by 2 bases and J by 5 bases; unmatched bases: 11. The CDR3 protein is CASSYPDDSGGIDTQYF. CDR3 nucleotides: TGTGCCAGCAGTTACCCCGATGATAGCGGGGGTATAGATACGCAGTATTTT.

V is TRBV13 and J is TRBJ2-3, with 7 positions matching TRBD2. The length of the CDR3 is 16 residues. V lost 5 bases, J lost 7 bases, and 15 bases stayed unmatched. Per germline, CDR1 PRHDT and CDR2 FYEKMQ (reference sequence). CDR3 region: CASSLNPGGSWNTQYF. CDR3 in DNA: TGTGCCAGCAGCCTGAACCCGGGGGGTTCGTGGAATACGCAGTATTTT.

The chain couples TRBV4-1 to TRBJ2-5, with D uncertain. CDR1 is MGHRA and CDR2 is YSYEKL in the germline V gene. V lost 0 bases to trimming and J lost 6 bases, with 5 bases between them. This CDR3 is 12 amino acids long. DNA of the CDR3: TGCGCCAGCAGCCAAGAGGGAAAGACCCAGTACTTC. Its translation is CASSQEGKTQYF.

The rearrangement joins TRBV7-2 to TRBJ2-7; 9 bases fit TRBD2. The CDR3 consists of 14 residues. Trimming took 4 bases from V and 4 from J; bases not matched to a gene: 5. From germline, CDR1 is SGHTA and CDR2 FQGNSA. In DNA, the CDR3 is TGTGCCAGCAGCTCTAGCGGGGAGTCTTACGAGCAGTACTTC. It codes for CASSSSGESYEQYF.